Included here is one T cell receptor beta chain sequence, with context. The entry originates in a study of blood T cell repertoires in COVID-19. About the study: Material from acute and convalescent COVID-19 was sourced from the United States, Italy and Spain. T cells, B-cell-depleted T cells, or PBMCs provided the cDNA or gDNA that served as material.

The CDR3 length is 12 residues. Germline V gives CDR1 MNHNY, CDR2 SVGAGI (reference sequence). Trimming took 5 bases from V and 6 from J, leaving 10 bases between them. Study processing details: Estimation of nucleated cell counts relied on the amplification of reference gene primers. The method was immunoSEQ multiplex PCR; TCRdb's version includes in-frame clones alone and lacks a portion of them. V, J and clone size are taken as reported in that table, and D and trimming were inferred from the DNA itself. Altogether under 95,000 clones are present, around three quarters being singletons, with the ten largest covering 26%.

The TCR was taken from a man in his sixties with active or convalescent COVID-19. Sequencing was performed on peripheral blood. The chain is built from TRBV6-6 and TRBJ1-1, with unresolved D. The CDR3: CASSQRSPEAFF. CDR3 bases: TGTGCCAGCAGTCAAAGGAGCCCTGAAGCTTTCTTT.